This TCR beta chain derives from a study of blood T cell repertoires in COVID-19. By its share, this clone is large. Produced via immunoSEQ multiplex PCR; TCRdb's table is partial and in-frame only. The sample shows about 140,000 clones, around 85% of them seen only once. Trimming removed 4 bases at V and 1 base at J, with 19 bases between. CDR3 size: 17 residues. Germline V gene sequence: CDR1 MNHEY, CDR2 SMNVEV (reference sequence). The source of this sequence is a human donor in a cohort sampled during active COVID-19. Sequences were obtained from peripheral blood. The gene calls are TRBV27 and TRBJ1-2; D possibly corresponds to TRBD1 (6 bases). CDR3 amino acids: CASSSDYGQTHNYGYTF. CDR3 DNA sequence: TGTGCCAGCAGTTCTGATTATGGACAGACCCATAACTATGGCTACACCTTC.